The T cell receptor (beta chain) under discussion was sequenced for a study of T cell changes during pregnancy in multiple sclerosis. Repertoires were generated with immunoSEQ multiplex PCR, while TCRdb's copy carries only in-frame clones and drops some. Here the sample spans tens of thousands of clones, almost 95% being singletons. CDR3 length: 16 amino acids. The V and J ends lost 4 bases and 1 base, in that order; junction bases with no gene match: 5. Germline CDR1 is SGHRS and CDR2 is YFSETQ. The sequence was obtained from a female donor in good health, enrolled as a control in a pregnancy study. Sequenced material: CD4+ T cells from peripheral blood mononuclear cells, taken in the second trimester of pregnancy. The rearrangement links TRBV5-1 to TRBJ2-3; TRBD2 matches at 11 bases. DNA for the CDR3: TGCGCCAGCAGCCCCGGGACTAGCGGAGGCACAGATACGCAGTATTTT. It specifies CASSPGTSGGTDTQYF.